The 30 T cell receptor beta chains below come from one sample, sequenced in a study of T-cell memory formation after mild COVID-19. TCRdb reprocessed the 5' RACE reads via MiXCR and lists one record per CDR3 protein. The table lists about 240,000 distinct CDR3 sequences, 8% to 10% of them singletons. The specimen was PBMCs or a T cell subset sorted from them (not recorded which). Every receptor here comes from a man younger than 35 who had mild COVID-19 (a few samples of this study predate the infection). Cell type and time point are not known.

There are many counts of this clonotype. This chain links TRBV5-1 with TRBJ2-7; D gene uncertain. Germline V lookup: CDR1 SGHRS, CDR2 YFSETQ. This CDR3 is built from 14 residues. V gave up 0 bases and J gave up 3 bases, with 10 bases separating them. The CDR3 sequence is CASSLDLINYEQYV. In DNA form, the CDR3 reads TGCGCCAGCAGCTTGGATTTGATAAACTACGAGCAGTACGTC.

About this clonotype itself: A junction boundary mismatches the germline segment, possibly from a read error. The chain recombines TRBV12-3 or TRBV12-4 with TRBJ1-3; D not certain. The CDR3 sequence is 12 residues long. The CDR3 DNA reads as TGTGCCAGCAGCCCCCTCTGGCAGGAACCTGATTTT. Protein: CASSPLWQEPDF.

CDR3 sequence (DNA): TGCGCCAGCAGCCAAGGAGGGGGACAGGGGGCAGATACGCAGTATTTT. It is translated as CASSQGGGQGADTQYF. The chain recombines TRBV4-3 with TRBJ2-3; TRBD1 aligns across 11 bases. Unmatched junction bases numbered 4, after V lost 1 base and J lost 4 bases. Germline V gene sequence: CDR1 LGHNA, CDR2 YSLEER. CDR3 length: 16 residues.

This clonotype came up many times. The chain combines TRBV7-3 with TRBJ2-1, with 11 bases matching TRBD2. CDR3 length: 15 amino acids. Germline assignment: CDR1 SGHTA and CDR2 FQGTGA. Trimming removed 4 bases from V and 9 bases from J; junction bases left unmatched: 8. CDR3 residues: CASSSLAGGPAEQFF. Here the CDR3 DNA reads TGTGCCAGCAGCTCTTTAGCGGGGGGGCCCGCTGAGCAGTTCTTC. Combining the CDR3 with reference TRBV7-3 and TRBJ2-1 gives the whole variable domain GAGVSQTPSNKVTEKGKYVELRCDPISGHTALYWYRQSLGQGPEFLIYFQGTGAADDSGLPNDRFFAVRPEGSVSTLKIQRTERGDSAVYLCASSSLAGGPAEQFFGPGTRLTVL.

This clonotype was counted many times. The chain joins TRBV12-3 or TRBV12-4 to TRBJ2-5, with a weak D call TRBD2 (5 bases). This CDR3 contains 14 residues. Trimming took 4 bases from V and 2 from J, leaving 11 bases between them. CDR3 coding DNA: TGTGCCAGCAGTTGGAGGTCGGGTCAAGAGACCCAGTACTTC. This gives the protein CASSWRSGQETQYF.

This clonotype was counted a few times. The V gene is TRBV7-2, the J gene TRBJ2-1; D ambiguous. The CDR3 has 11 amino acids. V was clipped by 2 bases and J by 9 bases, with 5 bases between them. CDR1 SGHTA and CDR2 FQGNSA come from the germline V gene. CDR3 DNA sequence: TGTGCCAGCAGCTTACGGAGTGAGCAGTTCTTC. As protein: CASSLRSEQFF.

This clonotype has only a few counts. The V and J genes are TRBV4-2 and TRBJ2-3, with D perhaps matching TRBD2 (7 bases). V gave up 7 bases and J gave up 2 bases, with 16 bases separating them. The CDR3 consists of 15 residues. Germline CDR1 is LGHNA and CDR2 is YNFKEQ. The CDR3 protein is CASTHWGGATDTQYF. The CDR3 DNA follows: TGTGCCAGCACCCATTGGGGGGGCGCCACAGATACGCAGTATTTT.

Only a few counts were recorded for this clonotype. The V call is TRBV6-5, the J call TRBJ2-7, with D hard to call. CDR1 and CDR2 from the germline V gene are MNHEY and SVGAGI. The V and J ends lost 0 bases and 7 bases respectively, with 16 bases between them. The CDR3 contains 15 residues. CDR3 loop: CASSYSPGSIDEQYF. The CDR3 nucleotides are TGTGCCAGCAGTTACTCCCCCGGGTCTATAGATGAGCAGTACTTC.

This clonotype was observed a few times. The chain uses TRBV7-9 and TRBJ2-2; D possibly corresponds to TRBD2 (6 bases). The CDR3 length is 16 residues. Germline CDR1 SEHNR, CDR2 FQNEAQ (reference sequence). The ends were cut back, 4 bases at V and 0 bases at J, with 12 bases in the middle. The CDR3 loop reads CASSSGAFSNTGELFF. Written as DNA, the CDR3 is TGTGCCAGCAGCTCGGGAGCGTTCTCGAACACCGGGGAGCTGTTTTTT.

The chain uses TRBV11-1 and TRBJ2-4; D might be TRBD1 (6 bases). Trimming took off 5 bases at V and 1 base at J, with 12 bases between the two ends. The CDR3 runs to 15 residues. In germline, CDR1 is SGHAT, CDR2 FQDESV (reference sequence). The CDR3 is CASSPTQGAKNIQYF. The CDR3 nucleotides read TGTGCCAGCAGCCCCACTCAGGGGGCCAAAAACATTCAGTACTTC.

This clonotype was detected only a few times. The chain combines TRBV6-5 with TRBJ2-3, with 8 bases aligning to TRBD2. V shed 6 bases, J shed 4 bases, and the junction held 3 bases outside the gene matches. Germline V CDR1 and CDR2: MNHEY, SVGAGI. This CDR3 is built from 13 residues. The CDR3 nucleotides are TGTGCCAGCAGACCGACTAGCGCAGATACGCAGTATTTT. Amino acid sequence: CASRPTSADTQYF.

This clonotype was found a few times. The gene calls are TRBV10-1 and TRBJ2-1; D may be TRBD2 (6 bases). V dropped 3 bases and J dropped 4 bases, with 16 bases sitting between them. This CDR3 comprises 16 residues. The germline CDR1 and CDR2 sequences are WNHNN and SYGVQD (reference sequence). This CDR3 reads CASSETCGDSYNEQFF. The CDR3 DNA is TGCGCCAGCAGTGAAACATGCGGGGATTCATACAATGAGCAGTTCTTC.

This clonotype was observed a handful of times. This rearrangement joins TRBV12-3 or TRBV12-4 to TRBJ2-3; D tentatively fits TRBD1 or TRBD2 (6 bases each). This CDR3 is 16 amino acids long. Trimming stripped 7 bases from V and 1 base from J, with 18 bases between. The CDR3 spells CASNLALRGRTDTQYF. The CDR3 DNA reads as TGTGCCAGCAACTTGGCCCTCCGGGGGCGCACAGATACGCAGTATTTT.

The CDR3 coding sequence is TGTGCCAGCAGCTTCCCGATTAGCACAGATACGCAGTATTTT. This translates into CASSFPISTDTQYF. The chain has TRBV5-6 and TRBJ2-3; unclear D gene. The germline CDR1 and CDR2 sequences are SGHDT and YYEEEE. This CDR3 is built from 14 residues. Trimming pared 2 bases from V and 0 bases from J, leaving 7 bases between.

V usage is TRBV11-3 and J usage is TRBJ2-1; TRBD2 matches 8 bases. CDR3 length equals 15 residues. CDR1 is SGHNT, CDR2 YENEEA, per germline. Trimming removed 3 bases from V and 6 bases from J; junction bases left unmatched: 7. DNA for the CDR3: TGTGCCAGCAGCTTGACTAGCGAGTCCCCCAATGAGCAGTTCTTC. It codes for CASSLTSESPNEQFF.

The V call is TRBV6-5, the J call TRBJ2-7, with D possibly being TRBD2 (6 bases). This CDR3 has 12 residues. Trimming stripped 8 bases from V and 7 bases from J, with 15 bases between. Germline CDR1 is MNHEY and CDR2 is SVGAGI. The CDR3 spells CASAGARGEQYF. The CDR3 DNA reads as TGTGCCAGCGCCGGGGCACGGGGGGAGCAGTACTTC.

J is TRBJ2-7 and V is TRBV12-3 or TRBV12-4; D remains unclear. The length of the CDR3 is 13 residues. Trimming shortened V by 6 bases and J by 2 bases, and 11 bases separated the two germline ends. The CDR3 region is CASSSESTYEQYF. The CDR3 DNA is TGTGCCAGCAGCTCGGAAAGTACCTACGAGCAGTACTTC.

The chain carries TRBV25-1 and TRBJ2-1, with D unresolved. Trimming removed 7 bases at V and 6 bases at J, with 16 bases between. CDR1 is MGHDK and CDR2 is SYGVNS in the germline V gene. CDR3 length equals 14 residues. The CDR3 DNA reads TGTGCCAGCATGAACCGCTTAGTGGCCAATGAGCAGTTCTTC. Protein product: CASMNRLVANEQFF.

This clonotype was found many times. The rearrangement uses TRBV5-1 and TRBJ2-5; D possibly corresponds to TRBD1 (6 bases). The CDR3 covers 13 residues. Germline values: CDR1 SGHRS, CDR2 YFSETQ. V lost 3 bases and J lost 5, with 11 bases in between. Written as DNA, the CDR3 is TGCGCCAGCAGCTCTCCAGGGGAGGAGACCCAGTACTTC. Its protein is CASSSPGEETQYF.

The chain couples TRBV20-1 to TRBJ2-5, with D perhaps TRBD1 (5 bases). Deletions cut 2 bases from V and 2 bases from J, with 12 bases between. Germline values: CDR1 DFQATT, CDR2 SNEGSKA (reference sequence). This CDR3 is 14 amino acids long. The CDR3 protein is CSARSAGHQETQYF. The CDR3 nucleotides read TGCAGTGCTAGAAGTGCAGGACATCAAGAGACCCAGTACTTC.

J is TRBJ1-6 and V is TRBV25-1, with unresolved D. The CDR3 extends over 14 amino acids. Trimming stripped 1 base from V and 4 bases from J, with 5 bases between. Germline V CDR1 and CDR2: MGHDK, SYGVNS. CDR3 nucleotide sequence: TGTGCCAGCAGTGAATCTGGATATAATTCACCCCTCCACTTT. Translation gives CASSESGYNSPLHF. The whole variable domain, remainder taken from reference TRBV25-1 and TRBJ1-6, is EADIYQTPRYLVIGTGKKITLECSQTMGHDKMYWYQQDPGMELHLIHYSYGVNSTEKGDLSSESTVSRIRTEHFPLTLESARPSHTSQYLCASSESGYNSPLHFGNGTRLTVT.

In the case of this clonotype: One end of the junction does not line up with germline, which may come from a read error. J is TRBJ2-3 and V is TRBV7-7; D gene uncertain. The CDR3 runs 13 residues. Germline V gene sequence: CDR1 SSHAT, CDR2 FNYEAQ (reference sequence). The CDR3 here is CASSLGYTDTQYF. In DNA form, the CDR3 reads TGTGCTAGCAGCCTGGGGTACACAGATACGCAGTATTTT.

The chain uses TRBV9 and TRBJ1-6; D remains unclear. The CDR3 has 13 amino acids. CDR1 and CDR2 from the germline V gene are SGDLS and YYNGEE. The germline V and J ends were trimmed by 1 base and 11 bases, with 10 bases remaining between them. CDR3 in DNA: TGTGCCAGCAGCGTATCGGCCGACCCACCCCTCCACTTT. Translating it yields CASSVSADPPLHF.

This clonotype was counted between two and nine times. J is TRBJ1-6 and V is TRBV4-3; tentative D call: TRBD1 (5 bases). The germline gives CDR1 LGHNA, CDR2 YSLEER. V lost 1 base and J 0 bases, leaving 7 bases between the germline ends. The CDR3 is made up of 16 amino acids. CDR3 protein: CASSQAGSSYNSPLHF. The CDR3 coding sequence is TGCGCCAGCAGCCAAGCAGGGAGCTCCTATAATTCACCCCTCCACTTT.

CDR3 loop: CASSQGPRGRLTGELFF. Written as DNA, the CDR3 is TGTGCCAGCAGCCAAGGCCCGCGGGGGAGGCTCACCGGGGAGCTGTTTTTT. The V call is TRBV14, the J call TRBJ2-2; 7 bases match TRBD2. J gave up 4 bases and V 1 base, and 9 bases lay outside the gene matches. The CDR3 runs 17 residues. The germline gives CDR1 SGHDN, CDR2 FVKESK.

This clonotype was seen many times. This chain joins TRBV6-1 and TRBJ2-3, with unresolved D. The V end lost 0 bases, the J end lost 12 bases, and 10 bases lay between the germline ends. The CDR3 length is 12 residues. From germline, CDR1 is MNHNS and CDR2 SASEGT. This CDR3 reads CASSEAGPPQYF. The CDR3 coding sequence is TGTGCCAGCAGTGAAGCGGGCCCGCCCCAGTATTTT.

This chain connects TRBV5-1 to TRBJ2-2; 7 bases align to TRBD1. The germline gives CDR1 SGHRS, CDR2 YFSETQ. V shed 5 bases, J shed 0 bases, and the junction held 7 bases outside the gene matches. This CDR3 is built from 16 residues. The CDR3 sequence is CASRDPGTANTGELFF. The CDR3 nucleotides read TGCGCCAGCAGGGACCCCGGGACAGCGAACACCGGGGAGCTGTTTTTT.

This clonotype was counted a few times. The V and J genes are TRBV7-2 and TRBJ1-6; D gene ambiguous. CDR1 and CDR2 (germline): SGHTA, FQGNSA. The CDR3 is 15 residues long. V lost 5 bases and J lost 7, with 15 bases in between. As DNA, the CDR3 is TGTGCCAGCAGCCCCAGAATACGCGGCAATTCACCCCTCCACTTT. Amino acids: CASSPRIRGNSPLHF.

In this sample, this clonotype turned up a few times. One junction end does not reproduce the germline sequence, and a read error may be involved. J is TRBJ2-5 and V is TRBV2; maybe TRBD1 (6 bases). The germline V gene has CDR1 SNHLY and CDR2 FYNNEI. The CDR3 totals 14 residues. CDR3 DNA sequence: TGTGCCAGCAGTGCCGGAAGGGCAGGACAGTACAGCGGCTTC. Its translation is CASSAGRAGQYSGF.

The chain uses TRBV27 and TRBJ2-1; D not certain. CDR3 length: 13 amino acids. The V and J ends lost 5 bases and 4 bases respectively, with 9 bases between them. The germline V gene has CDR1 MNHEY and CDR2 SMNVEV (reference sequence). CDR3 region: CASSGVGYNEQFF. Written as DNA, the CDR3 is TGTGCCAGCAGTGGTGTCGGGTACAATGAGCAGTTCTTC.